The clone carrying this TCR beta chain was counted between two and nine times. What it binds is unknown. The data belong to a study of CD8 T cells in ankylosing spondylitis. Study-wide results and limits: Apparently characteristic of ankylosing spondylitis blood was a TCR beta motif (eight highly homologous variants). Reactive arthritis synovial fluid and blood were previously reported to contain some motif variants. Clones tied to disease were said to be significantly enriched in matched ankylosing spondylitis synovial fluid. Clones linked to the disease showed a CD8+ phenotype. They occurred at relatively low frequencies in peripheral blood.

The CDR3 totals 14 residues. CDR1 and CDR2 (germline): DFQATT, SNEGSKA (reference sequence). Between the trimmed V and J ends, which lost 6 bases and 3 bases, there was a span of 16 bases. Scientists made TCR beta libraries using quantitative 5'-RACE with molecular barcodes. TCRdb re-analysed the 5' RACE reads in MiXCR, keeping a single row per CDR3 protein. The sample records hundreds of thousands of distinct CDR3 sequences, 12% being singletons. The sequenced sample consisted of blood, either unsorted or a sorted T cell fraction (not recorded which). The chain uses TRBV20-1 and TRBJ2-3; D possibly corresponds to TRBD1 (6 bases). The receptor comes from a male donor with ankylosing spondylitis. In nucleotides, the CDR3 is TGCAGTGCAAGGGACAACCCATCTACAGATACGCAGTATTTT. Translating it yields CSARDNPSTDTQYF.